Sequencing of this TCR beta chain was carried out in a study of shared clonotypes between healthy human individuals. The repertoire was sequenced with immunoSEQ multiplex PCR; TCRdb's copy has only in-frame clones and lacks some. This sample yields over a million clones, of which about 96% are seen a single time; over 1% belongs to the top ten. The sequencing sample was made of naive CD4+ T cells sorted from blood. Specified subset: CD45RA+ positively selected. The TCR sequence derives from a young man in good health.

The CDR3 DNA follows: TGTGCCAGCAGCTTATACGCCAACGATCAGCCCCAGCATTTT. Translating it yields CASSLYANDQPQHF. The J gene is TRBJ1-5, the V gene TRBV7-2; unclear D gene. The V and J ends lost 2 bases and 5 bases respectively, with 10 bases between them. Per germline, CDR1 SGHTA and CDR2 FQGNSA. This CDR3 has 14 amino acids.